Following are 11 T cell receptor beta chains from one sample sequenced in a study of T cell responses to AZD1222 COVID-19 vaccine (dated by TCRdb to the early 2020s). What this sample's time point label stands for: baseline before first vaccination. Libraries were prepared through the immunoSEQ multiplex PCR assay. The clones in this table, taken by TCRdb from immuneACCESS, are in-frame only. Not every clone is retained; where verified, under half of the shortfall comes from an unresolved V gene, and the cause of the rest is unknown. This sample is represented by approximately 100,000 clones; about nine tenths of them were singletons. Under 60% of the sample belongs to the ten largest clones. Material: peripheral blood, obtained on day 0 of AZD1222 vaccination. These receptors came from an adult in good health.

The CDR3 loop reads CASSYYEGGSYEQYF. CDR3 coding DNA: TGTGCCAGCAGTTACTATGAGGGAGGGAGCTACGAGCAGTACTTC. This chain connects TRBV6-2 or TRBV6-3 to TRBJ2-7, with 7 bases lining up with TRBD2. Germline V lookup: CDR1 MNHEY, CDR2 SVGEGT. Trimming removed 1 base from V and 3 bases from J; junction bases left unmatched: 6. The length of the CDR3 is 15 residues.

The rearrangement joins TRBV15 to TRBJ2-7, with D hard to call. V was shortened by 1 base and J by 1 base, with 17 bases between the two germline ends. Germline values: CDR1 LNHNV, CDR2 YYDKDF (reference sequence). This CDR3 comprises 17 residues. CDR3 bases: TGTGCCACCAGCAGAGTTATACCGGACGGATCTTCCTACGAGCAGTACTTC. This codes for CATSRVIPDGSSYEQYF.

The chain couples TRBV7-2 to TRBJ1-5; D gene ambiguous. There are 14 residues in the CDR3. The germline V gene encodes CDR1 SGHTA and CDR2 FQGNSA. V lost 1 base and J 5 bases, leaving 9 bases between the germline ends. This CDR3 reads CASSLVDGDQPQHF. The CDR3 nucleotides read TGTGCCAGCAGCTTAGTGGACGGGGATCAGCCCCAGCATTTT.

V and J are TRBV6-2 or TRBV6-3 and TRBJ2-7, with 7 bases lining up with TRBD1. The V gene end was trimmed by 4 bases and the J gene end by 6 bases; junction bases not matched to a gene: 9. Germline V gene lookup returns CDR1 MNHEY and CDR2 SVGEGT. The CDR3 runs 14 residues. This CDR3 reads CASSLSGTELEQYF. The DNA for the CDR3 is TGTGCCAGCAGTTTGTCCGGGACAGAGCTCGAGCAGTACTTC.

The chain joins TRBV28 to TRBJ2-1, with D tentatively TRBD1 or TRBD2 (5 bases each). This CDR3 region has 15 residues. Trimming shortened V by 3 bases and J by 3 bases, and 12 bases separated the two germline ends. In germline, CDR1 is MDHEN, CDR2 SYDVKM. Written as DNA, the CDR3 is TGTGCCAGCAGTTTGGGGACGGCAAGCTACAATGAGCAGTTCTTC. Amino acid sequence: CASSLGTASYNEQFF.

J is TRBJ2-6 and V is TRBV7-3; 14 positions match TRBD2. V lost 5 bases and J lost 3; bases outside the gene matches: 9. The CDR3 contains 19 residues. Germline values: CDR1 SGHTA, CDR2 FQGTGA. DNA for the CDR3: TGTGCCAGCAGCCCGGAGACTAGCGGGAGGGCATTTGGGGCCAACGTCCTGACTTTC. Protein product: CASSPETSGRAFGANVLTF.

This chain connects TRBV7-9 to TRBJ2-7; 9 bases align to TRBD1. The CDR3 runs to 14 residues. Losses at the gene ends were 1 base for V and 5 bases for J; bases not matched to a gene: 3. Looked up from germline, CDR1 is SEHNR and CDR2 is FQNEAQ (reference sequence). The CDR3 sequence is CASSLEQGAHEQYF. The CDR3 DNA is TGTGCCAGCAGCTTAGAACAGGGGGCCCACGAGCAGTACTTC.

The chain recombines TRBV28 with TRBJ1-2; the match to TRBD1 covers 7 bases. The trim removed 6 bases at V and 3 bases at J, leaving 4 bases unmatched. CDR3 length: 13 amino acids. Germline V gene data show CDR1 as MDHEN and CDR2 as SYDVKM. CDR3 region: CASSYTGDYGYTF. The DNA for the CDR3 is TGTGCCAGCAGCTATACAGGGGACTATGGCTACACCTTC.

The chain is built from TRBV18 and TRBJ1-6, with TRBD1 as a possible D gene (5 bases). The CDR3 sequence is 17 residues long. Germline loops: CDR1 KGHSH, CDR2 LQKENI. Trimming took 6 bases from V and 4 from J, leaving 19 bases between them. CDR3 in DNA: TGTGCCAGCTCGCCGACCGACACGGGGGATTATAATTCACCCCTCCACTTT. Protein product: CASSPTDTGDYNSPLHF.

This clone was observed once. Here the CDR3 DNA reads TGTGCCAGCAGTTCAGGGGTGGGAGTCTACGAGCAGTACTTC. The encoded protein is CASSSGVGVYEQYF. This sequence joins TRBV28 and TRBJ2-7; a possible D gene is TRBD1 (6 bases). CDR1 MDHEN and CDR2 SYDVKM come from the germline V gene. V lost 4 bases, J lost 3 bases, and 13 bases lay in between. The CDR3 totals 14 residues.

V usage is TRBV10-2 and J usage is TRBJ2-7; 8 nucleotides align to TRBD2. The CDR3 is made up of 14 amino acids. Germline CDR1 is WSHSY and CDR2 is SAAADI. V shed 5 bases and J 3 bases; nucleotides not matched to a gene: 6. Here the CDR3 reads CASSTSGANYEQYF. The CDR3 nucleotides are TGCGCCAGCAGTACTAGCGGAGCAAACTACGAGCAGTACTTC.